This T cell receptor beta chain was captured by sequencing in a study of T cells after yellow fever vaccination. Regarding the study as a whole: The study re-detected most primary-vaccination clones after the booster (approximately 96% CD4, 80% to 90% CD8). Sorted repertoires could include abundant contaminating clonotypes from bulk cells. The CD4 and CD8 compartments had a small share of their clonotypes in common.

V was trimmed by 7 bases and J by 4 bases, leaving 15 bases between them. The CDR3 sequence is 13 residues long. Germline assignment: CDR1 SQVTM and CDR2 ANQGSEA. This clonotype occurred a few times. Its specificity is not known. TCRdb ran MiXCR on the 5' RACE reads and lists one entry per CDR3 protein. The repertoire includes some 340,000 distinct CDR3 sequences, about 10% of them detected once, and about 3.5% sits in the top ten. The sequencing here drew on CD4+ T cells sorted from PBMCs, taken 45 days after the yellow fever booster vaccination. The gene calls are TRBV29-1 and TRBJ2-3; D may correspond to TRBD1 or TRBD2 (6 bases each). The receptor was isolated from a man aged 18 to 29 who received the YFV17D yellow fever vaccine. Here the CDR3 reads CSGGRDPADTQYF. DNA for the CDR3: TGCAGCGGGGGGCGGGACCCCGCAGATACGCAGTATTTT.